One sample yielded the 7 T cell receptor beta chains listed below, sequenced in a study of naive and memory T cell subsets. The beta constant-region primer was an equimolar mix of two oligonucleotides covering TRBC1 and TRBC2. Four rounds of PCR amplified the ligated cDNA using nested alpha and beta constant-region primers plus SP2. Using its own MiXCR run on the UMI-ligation and nested PCR reads, TCRdb lists one record per CDR3 protein. This sample has roughly 92,000 distinct CDR3 sequences, with approximately 10% found just once. Findings and limits, study-wide: Possibly reflecting memory cells re-expressing CD45RA, a few larger clonotypes occurred in naive repertoires, especially CD8.

No antigen has been identified for these receptors. The sample taken for sequencing was naive CD4+ T cells from blood. These receptors all stem from a human donor in good health.

This clonotype was observed a few times. The genes are TRBV3-1 and TRBJ1-5; TRBD1 might be the D (6 bases). Trimming cost V 4 bases and J 3 bases, with 13 bases left between them. Per the germline V gene, CDR1 is LGHDT and CDR2 is YNNKEL (reference sequence). The CDR3 runs to 15 residues. CDR3 nucleotides: TGTGCCAGCAGCCGGATGGACAGCCCCAATCAGCCCCAGCATTTT. Residues: CASSRMDSPNQPQHF.

In this sample, this clonotype turned up many times. The genes are TRBV19 and TRBJ2-7; D is ambiguous. The V and J ends lost 7 bases and 5 bases respectively, with 21 bases between them. CDR3 size: 15 residues. Per the germline V gene, CDR1 is LNHDA and CDR2 is SQIVND (reference sequence). The CDR3: CASTQDLAYPNEQYF. The DNA of the CDR3 is TGTGCCAGTACCCAAGATCTGGCCTATCCCAACGAGCAGTACTTC.

This clonotype has only a few counts. The CDR3 DNA follows: TGCGCCAGCAGCACTCCCGAGGGCAGAGAGACCCAGTACTTC. It codes for CASSTPEGRETQYF. This chain connects TRBV5-1 to TRBJ2-5, with D possibly being TRBD2 (5 bases). The V gene's germline CDR1 is SGHRS and CDR2 YFSETQ. Trimming removed 4 bases from V and 4 bases from J, with 14 bases in between. The CDR3 has 14 residues.

The chain combines TRBV5-1 with TRBJ2-7; a possible D gene is TRBD2 (5 bases). This CDR3 contains 14 residues. V was clipped by 3 bases and J by 1 base, with 11 bases between them. The germline V gene has CDR1 SGHRS and CDR2 YFSETQ. CDR3 residues: CASSWREGSYEQYF. CDR3 DNA sequence: TGCGCCAGCAGCTGGCGAGAGGGTTCCTACGAGCAGTACTTC.

The chain couples TRBV29-1 to TRBJ2-1; no clear D gene. Trimming removed 4 bases at V and 3 bases at J, with 4 bases between. CDR1 is SQVTM, CDR2 ANQGSEA, per germline. The length of the CDR3 is 11 residues. The CDR3 bases are TGCAGCGTTGTGGGCTACAATGAGCAGTTCTTC. Translation gives CSVVGYNEQFF.

This clonotype was found many times. The J gene is TRBJ1-3, the V gene TRBV29-1; no clear D. Between the trimmed V and J ends, which lost 0 bases and 4 bases, there was a span of 4 bases. Germline CDR1 is SQVTM and CDR2 is ANQGSEA. The CDR3 contains 12 residues. CDR3 nucleotides: TGCAGCGTTGAAGATGTAGGAAACACCATATATTTT. This gives the protein CSVEDVGNTIYF.

This clonotype was observed a handful of times. This chain joins TRBV4-2 and TRBJ2-2; unclear D gene. V was pared by 3 bases and J by 1 base, with 12 bases between. The CDR3 runs to 16 residues. Germline V CDR1 and CDR2: LGHNA, YNFKEQ. This chain's CDR3 is CASSQNRPRNTGELFF. CDR3 nucleotides: TGTGCCAGCAGCCAGAACCGCCCCAGGAACACCGGGGAGCTGTTTTTT.